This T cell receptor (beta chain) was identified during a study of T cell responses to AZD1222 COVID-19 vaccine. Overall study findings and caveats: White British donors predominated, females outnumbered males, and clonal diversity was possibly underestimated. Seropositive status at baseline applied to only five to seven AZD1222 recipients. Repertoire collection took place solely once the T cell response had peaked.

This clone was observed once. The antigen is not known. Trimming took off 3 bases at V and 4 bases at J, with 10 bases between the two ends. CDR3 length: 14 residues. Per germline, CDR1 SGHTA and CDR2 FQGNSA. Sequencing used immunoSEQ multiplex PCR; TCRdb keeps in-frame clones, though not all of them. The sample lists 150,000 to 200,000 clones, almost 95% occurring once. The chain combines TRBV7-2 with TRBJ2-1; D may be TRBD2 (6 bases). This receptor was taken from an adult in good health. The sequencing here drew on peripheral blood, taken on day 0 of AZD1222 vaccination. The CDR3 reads CASSFGGLYNEQFF. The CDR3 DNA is TGTGCCAGCAGCTTCGGGGGACTGTACAATGAGCAGTTCTTC. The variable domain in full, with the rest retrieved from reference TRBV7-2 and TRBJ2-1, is GAGVSQSPSNKVTEKGKDVELRCDPISGHTALYWYRQSLGQGLEFLIYFQGNSAPDKSGLPSDRFSAERTGGSVSTLTIQRTQQEDSAVYLCASSFGGLYNEQFFGPGTRLTVL.